Given below is one T cell receptor beta chain in context. The antigen it binds to is not known. Within one base of it there is no much larger clone, and no base qualities were kept. These data are taken from a study of T cell responses to AZD1222 COVID-19 vaccine (dated by TCRdb to about 2021). Notes on the research overall: AZD1222 recipients whose second dose came at about 4 weeks and those whose second dose came at about 12 weeks were combined into one group, since spike-specific TCR depth and breadth did not differ between the two schedules. A total of approximately 230 trial participants underwent TCR sequencing, of whom roughly 210 received two doses of AZD1222 and some 25 received two doses of the MenACWY control vaccine. Trial participants were enrolled into age subgroups of 18-55, 56-69 and 70-plus years, which contained 148, 28 and 57 TCR-sequenced participants, respectively.

Study-wide findings and limitations: Most participants were white British and females outnumbered males, and the authors suggested that clonal diversity may have been underestimated. Because no samples from the day 14 peak response were available, repertoires could be characterized only after the peak T cell response. The vaccine-associated CD4 TCRs covered the entire spike protein, and the dominant responses fell in regions 160-218 and 743-854. The 56-69-year group was small, and its depth increase did not reach significance, likely because of low power. Conclusions about previously exposed vaccinees are limited because only a handful of AZD1222 recipients were SARS-CoV-2 seropositive at baseline. Spike-specific TCR breadth and depth rose significantly after two AZD1222 doses compared with day 0 and with MenACWY recipients. Nearly half of unique spike-specific TCRs reportedly recognized epitopes outside regions mutated in the B.1.351 and B.1.1.7 variants.

The time point label, as the study defines it: baseline before first vaccination. Vaccinee samples were obtained from the UK trials COV001 and COV002, which included a single-blind randomized controlled phase 2/3 trial of AZD1222 (ChAdOx1 nCoV-19) in healthy adults. Trial participant PBMC samples were collected at day 0 and day 28 after the second dose for TCRbeta chain sequencing. According to the germline V gene, CDR1 reads SGHRS and CDR2 reads YFSETQ. Including the terminal cysteine and phenylalanine, the CDR3 comprises 13 residues. Solely the CDR3 DNA is kept, with 39 bases framed from the first base. V is reduced by 4 bases and J by 3 bases, leaving a spacing of 10 bases between them. The CDR3 regions of human TCRbeta chains were analyzed by immunosequencing. From the authors' description of their analysis: Repertoire TCRs were matched against a reference library of SARS-CoV-2-specific TCRs generated with the MIRA antigen-specificity platform. Breadth was defined as the fraction of unique TCRs that were SARS-CoV-2-associated, and depth was defined as the fraction of total T cells that were SARS-CoV-2-associated. Each spike-specific TCR was assigned to its reactive spike region and to a CD4 or CD8 class using the MIRA data. Log10-transformed breadth and depth values were compared by one-way ANOVA with Sidak's multiple comparisons tests. Drawn from immuneACCESS, this table holds only the in-frame rearrangements with V and J called that TCRdb kept. Clones are partly lost; checked studies trace under half to an unresolved V gene and leave the rest unexplained. V and J calls and clone size are copied from that table; D and trimming were computed from the DNA. The sample profile shows over 85,000 clones; approximately 90% of them were found once. The ten largest make up around 3.2% of the sample.

The sequenced sample was peripheral blood, obtained on day 0 of AZD1222 vaccination. The source of this sequence is an adult in good health. The receptor chain draws on TRBV5-1 and TRBJ1-2; TRBD1 is possibly the D segment (5 matching bases). This receptor has the CDR3 CASSQGGDYGYTF. The DNA reads TGCGCCAGCAGCCAGGGCGGGGACTATGGCTACACCTTC.